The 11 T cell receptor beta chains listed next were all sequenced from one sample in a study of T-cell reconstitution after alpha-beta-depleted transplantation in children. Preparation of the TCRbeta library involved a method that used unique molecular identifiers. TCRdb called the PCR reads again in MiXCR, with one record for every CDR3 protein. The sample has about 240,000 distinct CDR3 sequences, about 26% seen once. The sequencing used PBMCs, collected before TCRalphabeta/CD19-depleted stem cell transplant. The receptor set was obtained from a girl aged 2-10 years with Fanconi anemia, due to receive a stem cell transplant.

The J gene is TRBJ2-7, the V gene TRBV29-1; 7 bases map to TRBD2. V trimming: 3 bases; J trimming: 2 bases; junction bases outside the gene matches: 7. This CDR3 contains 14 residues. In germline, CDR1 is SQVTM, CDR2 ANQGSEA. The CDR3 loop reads CSVDAAGATYEQYF. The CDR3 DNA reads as TGCAGCGTTGATGCGGCGGGAGCGACCTACGAGCAGTACTTC.

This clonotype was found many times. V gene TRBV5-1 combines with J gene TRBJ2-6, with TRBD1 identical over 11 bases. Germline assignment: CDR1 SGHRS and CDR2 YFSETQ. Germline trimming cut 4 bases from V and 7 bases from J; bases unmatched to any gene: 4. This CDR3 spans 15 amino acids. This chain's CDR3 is CASSPGTGGANVLTF. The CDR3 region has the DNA TGCGCCAGCAGCCCCGGGACAGGGGGAGCCAACGTCCTGACTTTC.

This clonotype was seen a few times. The CDR3 region is CASSFGQGAFYEQYF. The DNA of the CDR3 is TGTGCCAGCAGCTTTGGACAGGGAGCCTTCTACGAGCAGTACTTC. This chain uses TRBV7-9 with TRBJ2-7; 8 bases are a match to TRBD1. The germline V gene encodes CDR1 SEHNR and CDR2 FQNEAQ (reference sequence). V was pared by 3 bases and J by 3 bases, with 7 bases of the junction left unmatched. The CDR3 extends over 15 amino acids. The whole variable domain, remainder taken from reference TRBV7-9 and TRBJ2-7, is DTGVSQNPRHKITKRGQNVTFRCDPISEHNRLYWYRQTLGQGPEFLTYFQNEAQLEKSRLLSDRFSAERPKGSFSTLEIQRTEQGDSAMYLCASSFGQGAFYEQYFGPGTRLTVT.

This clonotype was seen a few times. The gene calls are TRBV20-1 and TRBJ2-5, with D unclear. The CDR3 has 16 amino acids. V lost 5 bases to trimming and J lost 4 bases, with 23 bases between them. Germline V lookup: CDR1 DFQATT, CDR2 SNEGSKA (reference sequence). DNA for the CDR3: TGCAGTGCTTCCATCTGGGCGCACTTGAAGGGAGAGACCCAGTACTTC. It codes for CSASIWAHLKGETQYF.

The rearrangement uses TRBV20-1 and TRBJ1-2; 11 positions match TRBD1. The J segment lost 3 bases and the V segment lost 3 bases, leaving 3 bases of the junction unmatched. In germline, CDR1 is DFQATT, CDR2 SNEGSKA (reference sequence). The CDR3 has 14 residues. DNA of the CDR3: TGCAGTGCTAGCGGACAGGGGGCTCACTATGGCTACACCTTC. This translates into CSASGQGAHYGYTF.

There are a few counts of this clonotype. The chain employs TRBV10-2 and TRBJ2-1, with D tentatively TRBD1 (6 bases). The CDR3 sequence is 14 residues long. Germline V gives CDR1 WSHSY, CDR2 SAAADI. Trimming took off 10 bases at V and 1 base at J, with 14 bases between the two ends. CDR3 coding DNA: TGCGCCACTCAGGGGACGGAATCCTACAATGAGCAGTTCTTC. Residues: CATQGTESYNEQFF.

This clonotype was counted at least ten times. The CDR3 DNA reads TGTGCCAGCAGCCCGAGCGGACTAGCGGGGGACAATGAGCAGTTCTTC. Translation: CASSPSGLAGDNEQFF. V is TRBV7-9 and J is TRBJ2-1; TRBD2 matches 13 bases. The CDR3 has 16 residues. The germline V gene has CDR1 SEHNR and CDR2 FQNEAQ (reference sequence). Germline trimming cut 5 bases from V and 5 bases from J; bases unmatched to any gene: 6.

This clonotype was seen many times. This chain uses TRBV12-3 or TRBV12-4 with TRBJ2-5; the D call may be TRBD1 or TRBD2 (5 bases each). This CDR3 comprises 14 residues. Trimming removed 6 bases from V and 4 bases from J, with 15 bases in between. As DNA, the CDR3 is TGTGCCAGCAGCCCGACTGGGGGTGTAGAGACCCAGTACTTC. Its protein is CASSPTGGVETQYF.

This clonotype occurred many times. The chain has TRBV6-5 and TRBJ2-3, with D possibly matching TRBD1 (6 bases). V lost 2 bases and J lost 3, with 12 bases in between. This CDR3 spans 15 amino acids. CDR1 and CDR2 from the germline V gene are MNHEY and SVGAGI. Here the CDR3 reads CASSYRGLGTDTQYF. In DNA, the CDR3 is TGTGCCAGCAGTTACAGGGGGTTGGGAACAGATACGCAGTATTTT.

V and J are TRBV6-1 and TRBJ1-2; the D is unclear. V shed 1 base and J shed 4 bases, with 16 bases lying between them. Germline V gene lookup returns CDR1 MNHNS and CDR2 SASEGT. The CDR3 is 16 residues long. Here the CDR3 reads CASSEDRVGLGYGYTF. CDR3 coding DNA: TGTGCCAGCAGTGAAGATAGGGTAGGGCTAGGCTATGGCTACACCTTC.

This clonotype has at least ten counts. The CDR3 bases are TGCGCCAGCAGCCGTATCGTTGGTGAGACCCAGTACTTC. It codes for CASSRIVGETQYF. The gene calls are TRBV5-1 and TRBJ2-5, with unresolved D. The CDR3 is made up of 13 amino acids. CDR1 is SGHRS and CDR2 is YFSETQ in the germline V gene. Trimming stripped 4 bases from V and 5 bases from J, with 12 bases between.